Detailed here is one TCR beta chain. The antigen remains unidentified. The CDR3 is 15 residues long. Looked up from germline, CDR1 is SGHKS and CDR2 is YYEKEE (reference sequence). Trimming cost V 5 bases and J 1 base; bases outside gene matches: 6. The entry originates in a study of T cell responses to AZD1222 COVID-19 vaccine. Study-wide findings and caveats: Mapped onto spike, vaccine-associated CD4 TCRs spanned it and were dominant at 160-218 and 743-854. Repertoire sampling occurred only after the peak T cell response. Clonal diversity was possibly underestimated, and white British individuals and females predominated among donors.

Some clones are missing from TCRdb's copy, which holds only in-frame ones; the method was immunoSEQ multiplex PCR. The data show about 140,000 clones, 70% to 90% seen once. The TCR comes from an adult who received the AZD1222 COVID-19 vaccine. The chain couples TRBV5-5 to TRBJ1-5, with 7 bases aligning to TRBD1. The specimen was peripheral blood, collected 28 days after the second AZD1222 dose. The CDR3 is CASSHSGGSNQPQHF. The CDR3 nucleotides read TGTGCCAGCAGTCATTCAGGGGGGAGCAATCAGCCCCAGCATTTT.